Following are 24 T cell receptor beta chains from one sample sequenced in a study of T cells in Graves' hyperthyroidism and ophthalmopathy. Amplified regions were TCR beta CDR3 sequences from RNA transcripts. Using the HTBI primer set, a first-round RT-PCR was run on the TCR CDR3. MiXCR, applied by TCRdb to the multiplex PCR reads, yields one record per CDR3 protein. The sample yields about 410,000 distinct CDR3 sequences, around 15% seen once. The sample comprised blood. The receptors were sampled from a woman aged 30 to 39 with Graves' ophthalmopathy.

This clonotype was observed many times. In DNA, the CDR3 is TGTGCCAGCAGGCCGAGGGCCCAATCACCCCTCCACTTT. This translates into CASRPRAQSPLHF. The chain combines TRBV12-3 or TRBV12-4 with TRBJ1-6; D is unclear. The CDR3 has 13 residues. The V end was cut by 6 bases, the J end by 10 bases, with 13 bases between.

The table lists this clonotype with many counts. The rearrangement links TRBV11-3 to TRBJ2-5; maybe TRBD1 (6 bases). Germline V CDR1 and CDR2: SGHNT, YENEEA. V was pared by 3 bases and J by 2 bases, with 19 bases between. This CDR3 spans 17 amino acids. The CDR3 DNA sequence: TGTGCCAGCAGCTTCGATCTACTCAGGGGACGGCAAGAGACCCAGTACTTC. This codes for CASSFDLLRGRQETQYF.

This clonotype was picked up a small number of times. The chain links TRBV24-1 to TRBJ1-1; TRBD1 matches 8 bases. The V gene's germline CDR1 is KGHDR and CDR2 SFDVKD. This CDR3 has 12 amino acids. The ends lost 7 bases at V and 6 bases at J; junction bases unmatched: 3. Here the CDR3 reads CATRDRASEAFF. The CDR3 DNA is TGTGCCACCAGGGACAGGGCTTCTGAAGCTTTCTTT.

On this clonotype itself: A single base separates this from a much larger clone, so it may be a read error. This rearrangement joins TRBV19 to TRBJ2-2; maybe TRBD1 (6 bases). CDR3 length: 17 amino acids. CDR1 and CDR2 (germline): LNHDA, SQIVND (reference sequence). V shed 6 bases and J shed 4 bases, with 21 bases lying between them. CDR3 loop: CASRTETGSASTGELFF. The CDR3 nucleotides read TGTGCCAGTAGAACTGAAACAGGGTCGGCGAGCACCGGGGAGCTGTTTTTT.

Concerning this clonotype: The CDR3 does not end in the conserved phenylalanine or tryptophan, so this is likely a read error. The chain couples TRBV3-1 to TRBJ2-2; D not resolved. V lost 2 bases to trimming and J lost 4 bases, with 8 bases between them. The germline gives CDR1 LGHDT, CDR2 YNNKEL (reference sequence). The CDR3 runs to 14 residues. DNA of the CDR3: TGTGCCAGCAGCCAACGGTTAACCACCGGGGAGCTGTTTCTT. Amino acids: CASSQRLTTGELFL.

This clonotype has at least ten counts. This rearrangement joins TRBV6-1 to TRBJ1-2; the D is unclear. Germline assignment: CDR1 MNHNS and CDR2 SASEGT. Trimming pared 3 bases from V and 4 bases from J, leaving 21 bases between. CDR3 length equals 17 residues. The CDR3 loop is CASSERFQAPVRYGYTF. CDR3 nucleotides: TGTGCCAGCAGTGAGAGGTTCCAGGCCCCCGTTCGCTATGGCTACACCTTC.

V usage is TRBV6-1 and J usage is TRBJ1-5; a weak D match, TRBD1 (6 bases). Trimming pared 0 bases from V and 3 bases from J, leaving 12 bases between. Germline loops: CDR1 MNHNS, CDR2 SASEGT. This CDR3 contains 16 residues. The CDR3, as DNA: TGTGCCAGCAGTGAAGCATCCGGGACACACAATCAGCCCCAGCATTTT. Its protein is CASSEASGTHNQPQHF.

Ten or more counts support this clonotype. The V call is TRBV6-1, the J call TRBJ2-3; D is unresolved. This CDR3 contains 15 residues. Germline lookup yields CDR1 MNHNS and CDR2 SASEGT. V lost 4 bases to trimming and J lost 5 bases, with 16 bases between them. The CDR3 reads CASSAHHPVGDTQYF. In DNA form, the CDR3 reads TGTGCCAGCAGTGCTCATCATCCAGTGGGAGATACGCAGTATTTT.

This clonotype has ten or more counts. The J gene is TRBJ2-7, the V gene TRBV30, with TRBD2 matching 7 bases. CDR3 length: 14 residues. Germline assignment: CDR1 GTSNPN and CDR2 SVGIG (reference sequence). V shed 2 bases, J shed 6 bases, and the junction held 10 bases outside the gene matches. The CDR3: CAWSTKGEGREQYF. CDR3 bases: TGTGCCTGGAGTACTAAAGGGGAGGGACGCGAGCAGTACTTC.

In its sample, this clonotype was seen many times. J is TRBJ1-6 and V is TRBV28; a possible D gene is TRBD1 (5 bases). V dropped 2 bases and J dropped 12 bases, with 14 bases sitting between them. CDR1 and CDR2 from the germline V gene are MDHEN and SYDVKM. The CDR3 spans 14 residues. CDR3 amino acids: CASSLVRVIRPLHF. The CDR3 coding sequence is TGTGCCAGCAGTTTAGTCAGGGTAATAAGACCCCTCCACTTT. The full variable domain, completed using reference TRBV28 and TRBJ1-6, is DVKVTQSSRYLVKRTGEKVFLECVQDMDHENMFWYRQDPGLGLRLIYFSYDVKMKEKGDIPEGYSVSREKKERFSLILESASTNQTSMYLCASSLVRVIRPLHFGNGTRLTVT.

This clonotype appeared many times. V gene TRBV20-1 combines with J gene TRBJ2-5; TRBD2 agrees at 10 bases. CDR1 DFQATT and CDR2 SNEGSKA come from the germline V gene (reference sequence). The CDR3 runs to 14 residues. Trimming took 3 bases from V and 3 from J; bases not matched to a gene: 4. The CDR3 spells CSARDSGGEETQYF. The CDR3 region has the DNA TGCAGTGCTAGGGACAGCGGGGGGGAAGAGACCCAGTACTTC.

In the case of this clonotype: A much larger clone differs from this one at a single base, so this may be a read error. The chain couples TRBV2 to TRBJ1-2; D ambiguous. The CDR3 is 10 residues long. With 6 bases removed from V and 7 bases from J, the gap between germline ends came to 6 bases. CDR1 is SNHLY and CDR2 is FYNNEI in the germline V gene. DNA for the CDR3: TGTGCCAGCAGATCGTCTGGCTACACCTTC. Amino acid sequence: CASRSSGYTF.

This clonotype was detected once. J is TRBJ2-1 and V is TRBV2; D possibly uses TRBD1 or TRBD2 (5 bases each). CDR3 length: 13 amino acids. Germline V CDR1 and CDR2: SNHLY, FYNNEI. CDR3 DNA sequence: TGTGACAGAAGTGTGGGGGTTTTGACTGAGCAGTTCTTC. Translation: CDRSVGVLTEQFF.

J is TRBJ2-1 and V is TRBV5-5; 7 bases align to TRBD1. This CDR3 spans 15 amino acids. Trimming removed 4 bases from V and 4 bases from J; junction bases left unmatched: 8. Germline V gene lookup returns CDR1 SGHKS and CDR2 YYEKEE (reference sequence). CDR3 in DNA: TGTGCCAGCAGCATAGGGACAGCCGATTACAATGAGCAGTTCTTC. It is translated as CASSIGTADYNEQFF.

This clonotype was seen many times. This chain joins TRBV20-1 and TRBJ2-7, with a weak D call TRBD2 (6 bases). V was pared by 0 bases and J by 1 base, with 7 bases between. CDR3 length: 13 amino acids. Germline-derived CDR1 and CDR2 are DFQATT and SNEGSKA (reference sequence). In DNA form, the CDR3 reads TGCAGTGCTAGAGATGGAGGGTCCTACGAGCAGTACTTC. Encoded protein: CSARDGGSYEQYF.

V usage is TRBV20-1 and J usage is TRBJ2-5, with 10 bases lining up with TRBD2. V trimming: 5 bases; J trimming: 5 bases; junction bases outside the gene matches: 5. The CDR3 totals 13 residues. CDR1 is DFQATT and CDR2 is SNEGSKA in the germline V gene (reference sequence). In nucleotides, the CDR3 is TGCAGTGCTCACCCAGCGGGGGGGGAGACCCAGTACTTC. Translated, it gives CSAHPAGGETQYF.

This clonotype was picked up many times. The chain joins TRBV11-2 to TRBJ2-5, with D possibly matching TRBD2 (6 bases). CDR3 size: 16 residues. Trimming took 0 bases from V and 7 from J, leaving 18 bases between them. CDR1 and CDR2 from the germline V gene are SGHAT and FQNNGV. DNA of the CDR3: TGTGCCAGCAGCTTAGATAGAGAGGAGGGAGCGAGGACCCAGTACTTC. The encoded protein is CASSLDREEGARTQYF.

This clonotype was seen ten or more times. The V and J genes are TRBV6-6 and TRBJ1-1, with unresolved D. The germline V gene encodes CDR1 MNHNY and CDR2 SVGAGI (reference sequence). Trimming took 1 base from V and 1 from J, leaving 4 bases between them. The CDR3 extends over 13 amino acids. The CDR3 reads CASSYYTNTEAFF. The CDR3, as DNA: TGTGCCAGCAGTTACTATACGAACACTGAAGCTTTCTTT.

There are many counts of this clonotype. The chain combines TRBV20-1 with TRBJ2-5; 8 bases align to TRBD1. The CDR3 has 16 residues. The germline CDR1 and CDR2 sequences are DFQATT and SNEGSKA (reference sequence). V shed 2 bases, J shed 5 bases, and the junction held 13 bases outside the gene matches. The CDR3, as DNA: TGCAGTGCTAGATTACCCCAGGGGGCTCTTGTCGAGACCCAGTACTTC. Its protein is CSARLPQGALVETQYF.

This clonotype was recorded at least ten times. The CDR3 protein is CASSYLTSEETQYF. CDR3 sequence (DNA): TGTGCCAGCAGTTACCTGACTAGTGAAGAGACCCAGTACTTC. The genes are TRBV6-5 and TRBJ2-5; D possibly corresponds to TRBD2 (6 bases). Germline V gene data show CDR1 as MNHEY and CDR2 as SVGAGI. The V end lost 2 bases, the J end lost 3 bases, and 10 bases lay between the germline ends. The CDR3 runs 14 residues.

Details on this clonotype: A much more abundant neighbour one base away suggests this may be a read error. The gene calls are TRBV6-2 or TRBV6-3 and TRBJ2-3, with 9 bases that match TRBD2. The CDR3 extends over 16 amino acids. V lost 5 bases and J lost 5; bases outside the gene matches: 11. Germline CDR1 MNHEY, CDR2 SVGEGT. CDR3 DNA: TGTGCCAGCAGTAATTCCAGGCTAGCGGGGTTAGATACGCAGTATTTT. It is translated as CASSNSRLAGLDTQYF.

At least ten counts were recorded for this clonotype. The chain links TRBV9 to TRBJ1-1; a weak D match, TRBD1 (6 bases). The length of the CDR3 is 15 residues. CDR1 is SGDLS, CDR2 YYNGEE, per germline. V lost 0 bases, J lost 1 base, and 10 bases lay in between. The CDR3 spells CASSVAGARNTEAFF. CDR3 sequence (DNA): TGTGCCAGCAGCGTAGCAGGGGCCCGGAACACTGAAGCTTTCTTT.

In its sample, this clonotype was seen many times. This chain uses TRBV3-1 with TRBJ2-7; possibly TRBD1 or TRBD2 for D (6 bases each). CDR3 length: 16 residues. V lost 5 bases and J 4 bases, leaving 21 bases between the germline ends. The germline gives CDR1 LGHDT, CDR2 YNNKEL (reference sequence). The CDR3: CASSLRSAGAGYEQYF. In DNA form, the CDR3 reads TGTGCCAGCAGCTTAAGATCGGCAGGGGCGGGGTACGAGCAGTACTTC.

This clonotype occurred a few times. The chain uses TRBV4-1 and TRBJ1-1; D not resolved. The V end lost 5 bases, the J end lost 5 bases, and 21 bases lay between the germline ends. The CDR3 consists of 16 residues. Germline V lookup: CDR1 MGHRA, CDR2 YSYEKL. CDR3 loop: CASSESQVGLGTEAFF. Written as DNA, the CDR3 is TGCGCCAGCAGCGAATCCCAGGTGGGCCTGGGGACTGAAGCTTTCTTT.